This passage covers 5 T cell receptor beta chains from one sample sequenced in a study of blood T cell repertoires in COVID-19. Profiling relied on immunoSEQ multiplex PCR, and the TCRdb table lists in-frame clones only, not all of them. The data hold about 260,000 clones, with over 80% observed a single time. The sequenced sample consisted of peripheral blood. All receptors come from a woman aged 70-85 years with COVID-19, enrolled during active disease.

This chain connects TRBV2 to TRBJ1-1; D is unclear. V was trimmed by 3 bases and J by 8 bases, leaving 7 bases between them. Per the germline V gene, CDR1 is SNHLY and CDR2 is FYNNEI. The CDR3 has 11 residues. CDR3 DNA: TGTGCCAGCAGTGAGAACTGGGAAGCTTTCTTT. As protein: CASSENWEAFF.

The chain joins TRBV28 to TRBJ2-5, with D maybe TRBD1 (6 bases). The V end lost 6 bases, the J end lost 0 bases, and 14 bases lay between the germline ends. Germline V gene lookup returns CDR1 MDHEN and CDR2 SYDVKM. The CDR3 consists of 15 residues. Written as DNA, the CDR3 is TGTGCCAGCAGACCGGGCACAGGGTACCAAGAGACCCAGTACTTC. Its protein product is CASRPGTGYQETQYF.

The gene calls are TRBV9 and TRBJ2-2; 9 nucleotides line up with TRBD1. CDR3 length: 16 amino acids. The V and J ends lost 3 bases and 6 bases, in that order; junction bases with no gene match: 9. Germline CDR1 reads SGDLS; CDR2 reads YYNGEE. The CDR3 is CASSGRDRDFAGELFF. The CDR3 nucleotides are TGTGCCAGCAGCGGGAGGGACAGGGACTTCGCCGGGGAGCTGTTTTTT.

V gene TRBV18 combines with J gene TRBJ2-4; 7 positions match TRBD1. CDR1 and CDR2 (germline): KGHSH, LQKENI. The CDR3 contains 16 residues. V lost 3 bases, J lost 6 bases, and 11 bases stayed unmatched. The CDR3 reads CASSPRARAGGNIQYF. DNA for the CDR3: TGTGCCAGCTCACCCCGTGCGAGGGCAGGGGGAAACATTCAGTACTTC.

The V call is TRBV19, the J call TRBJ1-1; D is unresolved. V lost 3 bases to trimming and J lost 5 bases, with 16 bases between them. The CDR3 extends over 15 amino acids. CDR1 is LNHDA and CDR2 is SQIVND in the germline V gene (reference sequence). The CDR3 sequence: CASSIRAETRTEAFF. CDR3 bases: TGTGCCAGTAGTATTAGGGCAGAAACTAGGACTGAAGCTTTCTTT.